The 25 T cell receptor beta chains listed next were all sequenced from one sample in a study of CD8+CD57+ T cells in acquired aplastic anemia. The template for TCR beta VDJ and CDR3 sequence profiling was genomic DNA. TCRdb recomputed calls from the reads with MiXCR, one row per CDR3 protein. The sample has roughly 180,000 distinct CDR3 sequences; roughly half are singletons. The sequenced material came from sorted CD4+, CD8+, or CD8+CD57+ T cells (not recorded which) from PBMCs. The receptors derive from a human donor in good health.

This clonotype was counted ten times or more. The V call is TRBV5-1, the J call TRBJ2-1; D may be TRBD1 (6 bases). The germline gives CDR1 SGHRS, CDR2 YFSETQ. This CDR3 has 13 amino acids. The V and J ends lost 4 bases and 6 bases respectively, with 11 bases between them. The CDR3 is CASSQGRLNEQFF. DNA of the CDR3: TGCGCCAGCAGCCAGGGGCGGCTCAATGAGCAGTTCTTC.

V gene TRBV27 combines with J gene TRBJ1-5, with a possible D match to TRBD1 (6 bases). Looked up from germline, CDR1 is MNHEY and CDR2 is SMNVEV (reference sequence). V was cut by 4 bases and J by 7 bases, with 17 bases left in between. The CDR3 has 15 residues. CDR3 amino acids: CASSSLTGPRQPQHF. CDR3 DNA: TGTGCCAGCAGTTCGCTTACAGGGCCCCGACAGCCCCAGCATTTT.

The chain joins TRBV29-1 to TRBJ2-5; no definite D call. Deletions cut 1 base from V and 7 bases from J, with 4 bases between. CDR1 SQVTM and CDR2 ANQGSEA come from the germline V gene. This CDR3 is built from 10 residues. The CDR3 DNA reads as TGCAGCGTTGAAGTGGCGACCCAGTACTTC. It encodes CSVEVATQYF.

Concerning this clonotype: A read error may explain this, as a much larger clone is one base away. V is TRBV6-6 and J is TRBJ1-1, with D perhaps matching TRBD1 (5 bases). Per germline, CDR1 MNHNY and CDR2 SVGAGI (reference sequence). The CDR3 covers 15 residues. The CDR3 spells CASSFARVMNTEALF. The CDR3 nucleotides are TGTGCCAGCAGTTTCGCCAGGGTCATGAACACTGAAGCTCTCTTT.

The chain carries TRBV24-1 and TRBJ2-1; 14 bases are shared with TRBD2. CDR3 length: 17 amino acids. V lost 4 bases and J lost 8; bases outside the gene matches: 9. Germline V gene lookup returns CDR1 KGHDR and CDR2 SFDVKD. Written as DNA, the CDR3 is TGTGCCACCAGTGAGAACTCCGGGACTAGCGGGGGTTATGAGCAGTTCTTC. Its protein product is CATSENSGTSGGYEQFF.

This clonotype showed up many times. The CDR3 is CASSDLGLAGLHEQFF. The CDR3 DNA is TGTGCCAGCAGTGATCTGGGTCTAGCGGGACTACATGAGCAGTTCTTC. The chain links TRBV2 to TRBJ2-1, with 9 bases matching TRBD2. V shed 3 bases and J 8 bases; nucleotides not matched to a gene: 11. This CDR3 is 16 amino acids long. CDR1 and CDR2 (germline): SNHLY, FYNNEI.

V and J are TRBV24-1 and TRBJ1-5, with D maybe TRBD1 (5 bases). The CDR3 is 13 residues long. V shed 5 bases and J shed 2 bases, with 6 bases lying between them. CDR1 KGHDR and CDR2 SFDVKD come from the germline V gene. The CDR3 nucleotides are TGTGCCACCAGTGGAGGGGGCAATCAGCCCCAGCATTTT. Translating it yields CATSGGGNQPQHF.

Ten or more counts support this clonotype. V is TRBV28 and J is TRBJ2-7; tentative D call: TRBD2 (5 bases). The CDR3 extends over 12 amino acids. CDR1 MDHEN and CDR2 SYDVKM come from the germline V gene. V was cut by 10 bases and J by 7 bases, with 17 bases left in between. CDR3 in DNA: TGTGCCACCGGGCCTCACCGGAGGGAGCAGTACTTC. Translation: CATGPHRREQYF.

The gene calls are TRBV11-2 and TRBJ2-2; D is tentatively TRBD1 or TRBD2 (6 bases each). V dropped 5 bases and J dropped 5 bases, with 18 bases sitting between them. The CDR3 runs 16 residues. The germline V gene encodes CDR1 SGHAT and CDR2 FQNNGV. CDR3 loop: CASSGVGGQRTGELFF. In nucleotides, the CDR3 is TGTGCCAGCAGCGGGGTAGGGGGGCAGCGGACCGGGGAGCTGTTTTTT.

This clonotype came up many times. The chain has TRBV7-9 and TRBJ2-2; D call uncertain. V was trimmed by 3 bases and J by 7 bases, leaving 9 bases between them. The CDR3 contains 13 residues. CDR1 SEHNR and CDR2 FQNEAQ come from the germline V gene (reference sequence). The chain's CDR3 is CASSLAWVGELFF. CDR3 sequence (DNA): TGTGCCAGCAGCTTGGCTTGGGTCGGGGAGCTGTTTTTT.

This clonotype was recorded a few times. This rearrangement joins TRBV2 to TRBJ1-2; the D is unclear. CDR3 length: 10 amino acids. Germline CDR1 SNHLY, CDR2 FYNNEI. V shed 6 bases and J shed 6 bases, with 5 bases lying between them. CDR3: CASRGNGYTF. CDR3 nucleotides: TGTGCCAGCAGGGGCAATGGCTACACCTTC. The variable domain in full, with the rest retrieved from reference TRBV2 and TRBJ1-2, is EPEVTQTPSHQVTQMGQEVILRCVPISNHLYFYWYRQILGQKVEFLVSFYNNEISEKSEIFDDQFSVERPDGSNFTLKIRSTKLEDSAMYFCASRGNGYTFGSGTRLTVV.

The chain employs TRBV29-1 and TRBJ1-5; D not certain. Germline lookup yields CDR1 SQVTM and CDR2 ANQGSEA. Trimming removed 6 bases at V and 5 bases at J, with 14 bases between. This CDR3 contains 13 residues. CDR3 sequence: CSVRLDLDQPQHF. As DNA, the CDR3 is TGCAGCGTGCGACTGGATCTAGATCAGCCCCAGCATTTT.

There are many counts of this clonotype. The chain has TRBV5-4 and TRBJ1-2; no reliable D call. Germline V lookup: CDR1 SGHNT, CDR2 YYREEE (reference sequence). V dropped 6 bases and J dropped 2 bases, with 17 bases sitting between them. There are 15 residues in the CDR3. CDR3 region: CASNVDTRQNYGYTF. The DNA of the CDR3 is TGTGCCAGCAACGTAGACACGCGCCAAAACTATGGCTACACCTTC.

A note on this clonotype: A much larger clone lies one base from this, so it may be a read error. J is TRBJ2-7 and V is TRBV6-5; unclear D gene. The ends were cut back, 0 bases at V and 0 bases at J, with 12 bases in the middle. The CDR3 loop spans 16 amino acids. Germline V CDR1 and CDR2: MNHEY, SVGAGI. CDR3 DNA: TGTGCCAGCAGTTACTCGAGCGAACGACCCTCCTACGAGCAGTACTTC. This encodes CASSYSSERPSYEQYF.

The chain carries TRBV7-9 and TRBJ1-1; D gene uncertain. Between the trimmed V and J ends, which lost 1 base and 0 bases, there was a span of 9 bases. This CDR3 is built from 15 residues. CDR1 is SEHNR, CDR2 FQNEAQ, per germline (reference sequence). The CDR3: CASSLGNIVNTEAFF. Written as DNA, the CDR3 is TGTGCCAGCAGCTTAGGAAACATCGTGAACACTGAAGCTTTCTTT.

This clonotype was recorded at least ten times. The chain employs TRBV12-3 or TRBV12-4 and TRBJ2-7; 8 bases are a match to TRBD1. V lost 3 bases and J lost 3; bases outside the gene matches: 10. CDR3 length: 16 residues. This CDR3 is CASSFDRGLVYYEQYF. CDR3 coding DNA: TGTGCCAGCAGTTTCGACAGGGGTTTAGTTTACTACGAGCAGTACTTC.

This clonotype appeared many times. The chain links TRBV20-1 to TRBJ1-6; TRBD1 aligns across 10 bases. The CDR3 contains 13 residues. In germline, CDR1 is DFQATT, CDR2 SNEGSKA (reference sequence). The ends lost 3 bases at V and 8 bases at J; junction bases unmatched: 1. CDR3 residues: CSARTGGDSPLHF. The DNA for the CDR3 is TGCAGTGCTAGGACAGGGGGCGATTCACCCCTCCACTTT.

This clonotype has at least ten counts. Compared with germline, one end of the junction differs, possibly owing to a read error. The rearrangement uses TRBV5-6 and TRBJ2-7; D is unclear. Germline loops: CDR1 SGHDT, CDR2 YYEEEE. This CDR3 contains 14 residues. Written as DNA, the CDR3 is TGCGCCAGCAGCCCGACCGGCTCCAGCTACGAGCAGTACTTC. As protein: CASSPTGSSYEQYF.

This clonotype was picked up many times. The chain uses TRBV6-5 and TRBJ1-1; a possible D gene is TRBD1 (5 bases). This CDR3 region has 14 residues. The germline V and J ends were trimmed by 4 bases and 1 base, with 10 bases remaining between them. Germline assignment: CDR1 MNHEY and CDR2 SVGAGI. CDR3 bases: TGTGCCAGCAGTTGGGGACGGCAGAACACTGAAGCTTTCTTT. Residues: CASSWGRQNTEAFF.

This chain uses TRBV10-3 with TRBJ2-2, with unresolved D. Germline V gene sequence: CDR1 ENHRY, CDR2 SYGVKD. V lost 6 bases and J 6 bases, leaving 11 bases between the germline ends. The CDR3 covers 13 residues. The CDR3 here is CAIRRTTAGELFF. The CDR3 DNA reads as TGTGCCATCAGGCGAACCACCGCCGGGGAGCTGTTTTTT.

This clonotype appeared a few times. The gene calls are TRBV3-1 and TRBJ2-1; D is undetermined. CDR3 size: 13 residues. V lost 7 bases, J lost 5 bases, and 12 bases lay in between. CDR1 and CDR2 from the germline V gene are LGHDT and YNNKEL (reference sequence). The CDR3 loop is CASKGSSHNEQFF. In DNA form, the CDR3 reads TGTGCCAGCAAGGGCTCCTCTCACAATGAGCAGTTCTTC.

This clonotype was counted once. At one end, the junction sequence differs from germline, possibly due to a read error. The CDR3 sequence: CASRSLLITGELSF. In nucleotides, the CDR3 is TGTGCCAGCAGATCCTTACTTATCACCGGGGAGCTGTCTTTT. The V call is TRBV2, the J call TRBJ2-2, with D maybe TRBD2 (5 bases). CDR3 length equals 14 residues. CDR1 and CDR2 (germline): SNHLY, FYNNEI.

The rearrangement links TRBV29-1 to TRBJ2-1; possibly TRBD2 for D (5 bases). V lost 7 bases to trimming and J lost 4 bases, with 17 bases between them. The germline gives CDR1 SQVTM, CDR2 ANQGSEA. The CDR3 totals 14 residues. CDR3 coding DNA: TGCAGCGGTCTCGCAACCTTAGCGTACAATGAGCAGTTCTTC. Translation gives CSGLATLAYNEQFF.

On this clonotype: A much larger clone differs from this one at a single base, so this may be a read error. The CDR3 sequence: CASSYESYSNQPQHF. CDR3 coding DNA: TGTGCCAGCAGTTACGAGTCATATAGCAATCAGCCCCAGCATTTT. The chain links TRBV6-5 to TRBJ1-5; D not certain. Trimming removed 2 bases from V and 0 bases from J, with 8 bases in between. The CDR3 has 15 residues. Germline V gives CDR1 MNHEY, CDR2 SVGAGI.

The V gene is TRBV5-5, the J gene TRBJ2-7; D gene uncertain. Germline CDR1 is SGHKS and CDR2 is YYEKEE (reference sequence). V was pared by 5 bases and J by 4 bases, with 22 bases between. The CDR3 is 16 residues long. In nucleotides, the CDR3 is TGTGCCAGCAGTGCGGTGGTGACGGACGAACCTTACGAGCAGTACTTC. Translation: CASSAVVTDEPYEQYF.